The 16 T cell receptor beta chains given below trace back to one sample, sequenced in a study of CD8 T cell repertoires and HIV-1 epitope variants (TCRdb year 2020). Preparation of the library involved the immunoSEQ multiplex PCR assay. TCRdb provides this immuneACCESS table in a form limited to in-frame rearrangements. Some clones are lacking; in checked studies, under half of them reflect an unresolved V gene, and why the rest are absent is not known. This sample gives about 95,000 clones in total; 60% to 80% of them show up just once. Jointly, the top ten make up under 30% of the sample. Sequences were obtained from uncultured baseline CD8+ T cells from peripheral blood mononuclear cells (PBMCs). The receptors shown here come from a male donor with HIV.

The chain couples TRBV19 to TRBJ2-1; D is ambiguous. The CDR3 covers 13 residues. With 5 bases removed from V and 3 bases from J, the gap between germline ends came to 8 bases. CDR1 is LNHDA and CDR2 is SQIVND in the germline V gene (reference sequence). CDR3 bases: TGTGCCAGTAGTTCCCCAGGCTACAATGAGCAGTTCTTC. Protein: CASSSPGYNEQFF.

This clone was counted a few times. The gene calls are TRBV11-2 and TRBJ2-1; 15 bases map to TRBD2. Germline V gives CDR1 SGHAT, CDR2 FQNNGV. The ends lost 5 bases at V and 9 bases at J; junction bases unmatched: 8. The CDR3 extends over 16 amino acids. CDR3 residues: CASSTGLAGGSGEQFF. In DNA form, the CDR3 reads TGTGCCAGCAGCACGGGACTAGCGGGAGGAAGTGGTGAGCAGTTCTTC.

The V call is TRBV6-1, the J call TRBJ2-7; TRBD1 matches 8 bases. J was trimmed by 6 bases and V by 6 bases; bases with no gene match: 7. Germline V gives CDR1 MNHNS, CDR2 SASEGT. The CDR3 has 13 residues. Written as DNA, the CDR3 is TGTGCCAGCAGCCGGGACAGGCTCTTCGAGCAGTACTTC. Translation: CASSRDRLFEQYF.

The V call is TRBV6-1, the J call TRBJ2-5; 7 nucleotides align to TRBD2. Per the germline V gene, CDR1 is MNHNS and CDR2 is SASEGT. The length of the CDR3 is 13 residues. Trimming cost V 6 bases and J 5 bases; bases outside gene matches: 6. As DNA, the CDR3 is TGTGCCAGCAGAGAGAGCGGGGTGGAGACCCAGTACTTC. Protein: CASRESGVETQYF.

The rearrangement links TRBV7-6 to TRBJ1-3; D unclear. Germline lookup yields CDR1 SGHVS and CDR2 FNYEAQ. With 6 bases removed from V and 0 bases from J, the gap between germline ends came to 12 bases. This CDR3 is built from 15 residues. The CDR3 nucleotides read TGTGCCAGCAGTTTATTGGACGGCTCTGGAAACACCATATATTTT. Its translation: CASSLLDGSGNTIYF.

The rearrangement uses TRBV2 and TRBJ2-1, with D hard to call. Germline-derived CDR1 and CDR2 are SNHLY and FYNNEI. The CDR3 consists of 15 residues. V dropped 3 bases and J dropped 0 bases, with 9 bases sitting between them. The CDR3 region is CASSDLSSSYNEQFF. The CDR3 bases are TGTGCCAGCAGTGACCTATCCAGCTCCTACAATGAGCAGTTCTTC.

The chain links TRBV14 to TRBJ2-1, with 9 bases matching TRBD2. Trimming cost V 4 bases and J 5 bases; bases outside gene matches: 9. The CDR3 extends over 16 amino acids. The germline V gene encodes CDR1 SGHDN and CDR2 FVKESK. CDR3 sequence: CASSRLGAGGNNEQFF. The CDR3 DNA is TGTGCCAGCAGCCGCCTGGGGGCGGGGGGGAACAATGAGCAGTTCTTC.

The genes are TRBV7-9 and TRBJ2-7; 8 bases map to TRBD2. Trimming at V came to 5 bases and at J to 2 bases, leaving 5 bases not matched to a gene. The CDR3 covers 14 residues. Per the germline V gene, CDR1 is SEHNR and CDR2 is FQNEAQ (reference sequence). The CDR3 reads CASSPAGETYEQYF. Written as DNA, the CDR3 is TGTGCCAGCAGCCCAGCGGGAGAGACCTACGAGCAGTACTTC.

The J gene is TRBJ2-3, the V gene TRBV7-6, with TRBD1 matching over 9 bases. This CDR3 region has 18 residues. The J segment lost 2 bases and the V segment lost 3 bases, leaving 12 bases of the junction unmatched. The germline V gene encodes CDR1 SGHVS and CDR2 FNYEAQ. The CDR3 loop reads CASSFSRGTGTLTDTQYF. CDR3 bases: TGTGCCAGCAGCTTCTCGAGAGGGACAGGGACCCTCACAGATACGCAGTATTTT. Full variable domain (remainder filled in from reference TRBV7-6 and TRBJ2-3): GAGVSQSPRYKVTKRGQDVALRCDPISGHVSLYWYRQALGQGPEFLTYFNYEAQQDKSGLPNDRFSAERPEGSISTLTIQRTEQRDSAMYRCASSFSRGTGTLTDTQYFGPGTRLTVL.

CDR3 region: CASSSPGTQYF. CDR3 coding DNA: TGTGCCAGCAGCTCCCCGGGCACCCAGTACTTC. The V gene is TRBV11-2, the J gene TRBJ2-5, with D uncertain. V was cut by 4 bases and J by 8 bases, with 8 bases left in between. This CDR3 is 11 amino acids long. Germline V gene lookup returns CDR1 SGHAT and CDR2 FQNNGV.

This chain links TRBV5-4 with TRBJ1-4, with a possible D match to TRBD1 (6 bases). Germline V gene sequence: CDR1 SGHNT, CDR2 YYREEE (reference sequence). The CDR3 runs to 17 residues. The germline V and J ends were trimmed by 4 bases and 7 bases, with 23 bases remaining between them. For the CDR3, the DNA is TGTGCCAGCAGCCACTACCGGGACATGGGGGTATTTGAAAAACTGTTTTTT. As protein: CASSHYRDMGVFEKLFF.

This clone appeared a few times. The V gene is TRBV18, the J gene TRBJ1-5; 7 nucleotides line up with TRBD1. V shed 4 bases, J shed 5 bases, and the junction held 5 bases outside the gene matches. The CDR3 covers 14 residues. The V gene's germline CDR1 is KGHSH and CDR2 LQKENI. The CDR3 loop reads CASSLRQGDQPQHF. CDR3 DNA sequence: TGTGCCAGCTCACTCAGACAGGGAGATCAGCCCCAGCATTTT.

The chain joins TRBV4-1 to TRBJ2-5, with D perhaps assigned TRBD1 or TRBD2 (5 bases each). This CDR3 has 15 amino acids. Looked up from germline, CDR1 is MGHRA and CDR2 is YSYEKL. Deletions cut 0 bases from V and 1 base from J, with 9 bases between. The DNA for the CDR3 is TGCGCCAGCAGCCAAGATGGGACGATCCAAGAGACCCAGTACTTC. Residues: CASSQDGTIQETQYF.

This clone was recorded once. J is TRBJ2-1 and V is TRBV7-9; D uncertain. CDR3 length: 16 residues. With 5 bases removed from V and 4 bases from J, the gap between germline ends came to 18 bases. CDR1 is SEHNR and CDR2 is FQNEAQ in the germline V gene (reference sequence). The CDR3 here is CASSPTPGLQYNEQFF. In DNA form, the CDR3 reads TGTGCCAGCAGCCCCACACCGGGCCTACAATACAATGAGCAGTTCTTC.

This chain joins TRBV7-9 and TRBJ2-5; 7 nucleotides align to TRBD2. CDR1 and CDR2 (germline): SEHNR, FQNEAQ (reference sequence). This CDR3 is 17 amino acids long. V lost 1 base, J lost 4 bases, and 12 bases stayed unmatched. The CDR3 DNA follows: TGTGCCAGCAGCTTAGATTCGTTTCGGCGGGAGCCAGAGACCCAGTACTTC. Translated, it gives CASSLDSFRREPETQYF.

The gene calls are TRBV27 and TRBJ2-3; 11 bases fit TRBD2. Losses at the gene ends were 5 bases for V and 7 bases for J; bases not matched to a gene: 14. Per the germline V gene, CDR1 is MNHEY and CDR2 is SMNVEV (reference sequence). The CDR3 covers 17 residues. CDR3 sequence: CASSSLAGGPDSYTQYF. As DNA, the CDR3 is TGTGCCAGCAGTAGCCTAGCGGGGGGCCCTGATTCATATACGCAGTATTTT.